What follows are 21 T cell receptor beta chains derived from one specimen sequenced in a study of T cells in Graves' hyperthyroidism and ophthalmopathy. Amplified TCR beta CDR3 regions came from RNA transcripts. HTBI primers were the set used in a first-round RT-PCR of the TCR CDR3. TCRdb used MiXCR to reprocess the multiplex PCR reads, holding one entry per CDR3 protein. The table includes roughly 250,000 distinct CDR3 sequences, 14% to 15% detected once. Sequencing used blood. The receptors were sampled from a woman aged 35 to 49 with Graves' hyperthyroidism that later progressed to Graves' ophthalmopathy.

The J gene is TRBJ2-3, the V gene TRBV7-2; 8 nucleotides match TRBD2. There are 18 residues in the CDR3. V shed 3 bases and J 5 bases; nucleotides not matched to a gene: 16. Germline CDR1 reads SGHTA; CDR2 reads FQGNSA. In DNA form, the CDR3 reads TGTGCCAGCAGCTTGGGAGGGACTAGTAAATTATTCAAAGATACGCAGTATTTT. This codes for CASSLGGTSKLFKDTQYF.

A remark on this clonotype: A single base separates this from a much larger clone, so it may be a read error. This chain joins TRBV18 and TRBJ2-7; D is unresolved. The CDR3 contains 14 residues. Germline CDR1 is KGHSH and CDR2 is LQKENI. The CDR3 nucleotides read TGTGCCAGCTCACCAGGTTACAGCTCCTACGAGCACTACTTC. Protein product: CASSPGYSSYEHYF.

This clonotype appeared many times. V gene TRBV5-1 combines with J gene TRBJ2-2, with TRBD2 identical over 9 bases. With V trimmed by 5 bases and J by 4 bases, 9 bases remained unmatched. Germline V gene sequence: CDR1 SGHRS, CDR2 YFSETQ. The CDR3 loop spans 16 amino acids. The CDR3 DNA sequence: TGCGCCAGCAGTCCCATGGCGGGAGGGCCCACCGGGGAGCTGTTTTTT. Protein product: CASSPMAGGPTGELFF.

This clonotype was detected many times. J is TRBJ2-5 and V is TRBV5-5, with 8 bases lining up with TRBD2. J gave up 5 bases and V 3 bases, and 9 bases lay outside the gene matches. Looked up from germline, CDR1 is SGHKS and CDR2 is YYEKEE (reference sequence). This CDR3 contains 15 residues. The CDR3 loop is CASSSPGGLRETQYF. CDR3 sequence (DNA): TGTGCCAGCAGCTCCCCGGGGGGGCTGCGGGAGACCCAGTACTTC.

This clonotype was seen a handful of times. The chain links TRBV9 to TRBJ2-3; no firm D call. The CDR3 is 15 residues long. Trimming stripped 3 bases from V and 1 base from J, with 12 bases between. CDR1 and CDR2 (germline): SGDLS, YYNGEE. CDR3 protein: CASSASPRRTDTQYF. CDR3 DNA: TGTGCCAGCAGCGCGAGCCCCAGACGCACAGATACGCAGTATTTT.

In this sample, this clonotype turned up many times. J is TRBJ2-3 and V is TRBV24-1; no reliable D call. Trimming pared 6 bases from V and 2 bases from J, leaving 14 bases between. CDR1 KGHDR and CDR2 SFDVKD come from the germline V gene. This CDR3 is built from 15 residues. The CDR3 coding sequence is TGTGCCACCAGTCAAATGGGCCCTACCACAGATACGCAGTATTTT. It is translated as CATSQMGPTTDTQYF.

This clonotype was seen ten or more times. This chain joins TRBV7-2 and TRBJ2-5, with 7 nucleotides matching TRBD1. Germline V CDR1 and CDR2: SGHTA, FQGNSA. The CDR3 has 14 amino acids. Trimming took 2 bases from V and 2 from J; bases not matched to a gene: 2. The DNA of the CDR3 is TGTGCCAGCAGCTTAAGCAGGGGGCAAGAGACCCAGTACTTC. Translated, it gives CASSLSRGQETQYF.

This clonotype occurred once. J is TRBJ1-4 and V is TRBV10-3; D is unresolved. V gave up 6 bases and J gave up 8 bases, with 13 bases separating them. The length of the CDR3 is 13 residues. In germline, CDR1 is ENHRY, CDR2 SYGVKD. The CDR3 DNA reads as TGTGCCATCAGCCTCGACCCGGGGGAAAAACTGTTTTTT. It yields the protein CAISLDPGEKLFF.

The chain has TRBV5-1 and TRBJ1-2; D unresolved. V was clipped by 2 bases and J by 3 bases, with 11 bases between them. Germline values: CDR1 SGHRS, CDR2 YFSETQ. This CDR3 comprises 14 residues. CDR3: CASSFWSSDYGYTF. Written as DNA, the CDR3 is TGCGCCAGCAGCTTCTGGTCCTCGGACTATGGCTACACCTTC.

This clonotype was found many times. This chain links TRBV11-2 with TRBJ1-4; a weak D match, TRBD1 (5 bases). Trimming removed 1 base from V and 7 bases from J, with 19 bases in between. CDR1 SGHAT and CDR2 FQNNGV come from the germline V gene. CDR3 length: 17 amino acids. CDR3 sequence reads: CASSLGPTGPKGEKLFF. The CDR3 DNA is TGTGCCAGCAGCTTAGGTCCTACAGGACCCAAGGGTGAAAAACTGTTTTTT.

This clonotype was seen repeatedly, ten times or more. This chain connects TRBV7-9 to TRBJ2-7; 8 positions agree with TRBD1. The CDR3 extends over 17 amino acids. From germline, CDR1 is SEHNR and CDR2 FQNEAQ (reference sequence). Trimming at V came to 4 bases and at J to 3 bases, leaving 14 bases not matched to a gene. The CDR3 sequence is CASSSKTMQGALYEQYF. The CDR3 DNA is TGTGCCAGCAGCTCAAAAACCATGCAGGGGGCCCTCTACGAGCAGTACTTC. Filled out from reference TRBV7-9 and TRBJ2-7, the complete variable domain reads DTGVSQNPRHKITKRGQNVTFRCDPISEHNRLYWYRQTLGQGPEFLTYFQNEAQLEKSRLLSDRFSAERPKGSFSTLEIQRTEQGDSAMYLCASSSKTMQGALYEQYFGPGTRLTVT.

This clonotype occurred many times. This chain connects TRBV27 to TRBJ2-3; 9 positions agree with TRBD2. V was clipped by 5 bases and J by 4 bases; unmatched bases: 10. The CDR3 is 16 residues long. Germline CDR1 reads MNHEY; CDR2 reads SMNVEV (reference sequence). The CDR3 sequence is CASSIIAGAGADTQYF. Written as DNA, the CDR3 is TGTGCCAGCAGTATAATAGCGGGAGCCGGCGCAGATACGCAGTATTTT.

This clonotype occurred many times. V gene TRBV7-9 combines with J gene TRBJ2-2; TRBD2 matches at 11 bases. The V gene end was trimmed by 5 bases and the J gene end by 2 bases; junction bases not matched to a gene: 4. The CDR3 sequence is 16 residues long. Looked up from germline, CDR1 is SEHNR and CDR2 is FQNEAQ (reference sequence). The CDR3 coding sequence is TGTGCCAGCAGCAACAGACTAGCGGGAAACACCGGGGAGCTGTTTTTT. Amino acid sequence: CASSNRLAGNTGELFF.

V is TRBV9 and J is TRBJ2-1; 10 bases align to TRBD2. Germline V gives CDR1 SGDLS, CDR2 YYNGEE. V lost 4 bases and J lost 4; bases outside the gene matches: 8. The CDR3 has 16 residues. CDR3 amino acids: CASSPTGLAKYNEQFF. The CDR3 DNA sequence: TGTGCCAGCAGCCCGACGGGACTAGCGAAATACAATGAGCAGTTCTTC.

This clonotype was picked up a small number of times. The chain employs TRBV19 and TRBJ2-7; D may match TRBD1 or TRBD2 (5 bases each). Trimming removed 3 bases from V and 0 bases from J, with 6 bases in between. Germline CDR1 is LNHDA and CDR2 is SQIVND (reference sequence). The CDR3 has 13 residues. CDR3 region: CASSMRGSYEQYF. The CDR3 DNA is TGTGCCAGTAGTATGAGGGGCTCCTACGAGCAGTACTTC. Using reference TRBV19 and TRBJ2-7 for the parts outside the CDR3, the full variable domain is DGGITQSPKYLFRKEGQNVTLSCEQNLNHDAMYWYRQDPGQGLRLIYYSQIVNDFQKGDIAEGYSVSREKKESFPLTVTSAQKNPTAFYLCASSMRGSYEQYFGPGTRLTVT.

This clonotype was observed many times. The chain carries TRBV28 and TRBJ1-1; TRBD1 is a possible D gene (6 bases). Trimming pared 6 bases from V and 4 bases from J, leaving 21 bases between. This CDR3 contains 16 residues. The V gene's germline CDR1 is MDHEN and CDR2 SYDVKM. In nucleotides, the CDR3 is TGTGCCAGCAGCCCCTCTTTGGGGGGCCGGGGCACTGAAGCTTTCTTT. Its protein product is CASSPSLGGRGTEAFF.

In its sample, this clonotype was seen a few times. The CDR3, as DNA: TGTGCCAGCCGGGACTTGAGCACAGATACGCAGTATTTT. This encodes CASRDLSTDTQYF. This chain joins TRBV27 and TRBJ2-3; perhaps TRBD2 as D (6 bases). The CDR3 spans 13 residues. CDR1 and CDR2 (germline): MNHEY, SMNVEV (reference sequence). The V gene lost 8 bases and the J gene lost 0 bases, with 9 bases spanning the gap.

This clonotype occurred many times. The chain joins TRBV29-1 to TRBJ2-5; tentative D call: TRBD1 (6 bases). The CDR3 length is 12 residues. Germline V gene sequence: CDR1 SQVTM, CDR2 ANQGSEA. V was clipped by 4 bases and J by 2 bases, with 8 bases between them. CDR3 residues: CSVVGGQETQYF. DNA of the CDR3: TGCAGCGTTGTAGGGGGTCAAGAGACCCAGTACTTC.

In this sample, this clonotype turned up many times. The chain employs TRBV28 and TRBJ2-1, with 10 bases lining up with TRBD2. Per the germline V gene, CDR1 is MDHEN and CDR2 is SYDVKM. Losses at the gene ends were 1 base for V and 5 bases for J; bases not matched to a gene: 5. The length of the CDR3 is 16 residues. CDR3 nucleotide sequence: TGTGCCAGCAGTTTATCCGGGACTAGCGTCGACAATGAGCAGTTCTTC. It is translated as CASSLSGTSVDNEQFF.

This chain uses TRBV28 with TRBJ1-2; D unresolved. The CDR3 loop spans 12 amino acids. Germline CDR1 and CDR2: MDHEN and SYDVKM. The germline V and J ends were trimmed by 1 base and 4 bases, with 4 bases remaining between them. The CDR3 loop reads CASSLSTYGYTF. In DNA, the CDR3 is TGTGCCAGCAGTTTATCCACCTATGGCTACACCTTC.

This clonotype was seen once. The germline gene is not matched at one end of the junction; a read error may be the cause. CDR3 DNA: TGTGCTAGTGGAGACACGAGGGTGGGCAATCAGGCCCAGCATTTT. Amino acids: CASGDTRVGNQAQHF. The chain links TRBV12-5 to TRBJ1-5, with D unclear. The V gene's germline CDR1 is LGHNT and CDR2 FRNRAP. The CDR3 length is 15 residues.